The source of this T cell receptor beta chain is a study of blood T cell repertoires in COVID-19. This clone has just one count. Losses at the gene ends were 1 base for V and 0 bases for J; bases not matched to a gene: 7. The CDR3 runs to 18 residues. In germline, CDR1 is SGHRS, CDR2 YFSETQ. The repertoire was sequenced with immunoSEQ multiplex PCR; TCRdb's copy has only in-frame clones and lacks some. The table lists 250,000 to 350,000 clones, approximately 91% of them singletons. The sequence derives from a woman aged 25 to 39 with COVID-19, enrolled during active disease. The chain uses TRBV5-1 and TRBJ2-1; 10 bases map to TRBD2. Specimen: peripheral blood. The CDR3 spells CASSLLPSGRSSYNEQFF. Written as DNA, the CDR3 is TGCGCCAGCAGCTTGTTGCCTAGCGGGAGAAGCTCCTACAATGAGCAGTTCTTC. Full variable domain (missing parts from reference TRBV5-1 and TRBJ2-1): KAGVTQTPRYLIKTRGQQVTLSCSPISGHRSVSWYQQTPGQGLQFLFEYFSETQRNKGNFPGRFSGRQFSNSRSEMNVSTLELGDSALYLCASSLLPSGRSSYNEQFFGPGTRLTVL.